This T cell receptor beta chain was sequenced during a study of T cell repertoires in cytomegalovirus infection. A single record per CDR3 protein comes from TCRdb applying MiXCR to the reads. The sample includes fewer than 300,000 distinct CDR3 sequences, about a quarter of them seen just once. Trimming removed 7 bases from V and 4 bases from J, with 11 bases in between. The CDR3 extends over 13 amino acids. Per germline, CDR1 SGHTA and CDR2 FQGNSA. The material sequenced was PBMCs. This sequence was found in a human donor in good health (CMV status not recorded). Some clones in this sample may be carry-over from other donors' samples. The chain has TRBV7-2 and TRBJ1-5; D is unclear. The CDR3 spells CASTGQTNQPQHF. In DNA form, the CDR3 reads TGTGCCAGCACTGGGCAGACTAATCAGCCCCAGCATTTT.